Sequencing of this T cell receptor beta chain was carried out in a study of shared clonotypes between healthy human individuals. Findings and caveats of the study: Four donors held approximately 5% of naive CD4 clonotypes in common. It was expected that sequencing depth would affect clonotype sharing among donors. Genetic and exposure-history diversity was limited by the few donors.

Some clones are missing from TCRdb's copy, which holds only in-frame ones; the method was immunoSEQ multiplex PCR. The sample holds more than 1 million clones, roughly 74% seen once. A note on this clone: Its antigen is not known.

V was pared by 2 bases and J by 2 bases, with 6 bases between. The germline V gene encodes CDR1 ENHRY and CDR2 SYGVKD. CDR3 length equals 13 residues. Subsets obtained from CD4+ cells comprised CD45RA+ naive and CD45RA-negative memory cells. The sequence derives from a man between 18 and 35 years old in good health. Some clones in this sample may be carry-over from other donors' samples. Sequencing was done on a sample of memory CD4+ T cells from PBMCs. This sample's subset: CD45RA-negative fraction. V is TRBV10-3 and J is TRBJ1-1; D uncertain. The CDR3 spells CAISERFNTEAFF. The CDR3, as DNA: TGTGCCATCAGTGAGCGGTTCAACACTGAAGCTTTCTTT.